Reported below is one TCR beta chain. Its target antigen remains unknown. Per-base qualities were not stored, and no clone one base away is much larger. The library was made by the immunoSEQ multiplex PCR assay. TCRdb's version of the immuneACCESS table is confined to in-frame rearrangements and falls short of the full clone set. An unresolved V gene accounts for under half of the shortfall where checked; the remainder is of unknown origin. A total of about 160,000 clones appear in this sample, over 85% of them only once. The top ten constitute about 12% of the sample. The sample originates from a study of control samples from healthy donors and cancer patients (dated by TCRdb to between 2020 and 2021). Input material: blood. This TCR came from a man younger than 45 in good health.

The CDR3 in this case is CSAPDGNGYTF. The DNA is as follows: TGCAGTGCTCCCGATGGCAATGGCTACACCTTC. The rearrangement combines TRBV20-1 with TRBJ1-2; no confident D gene assignment can be made. The CDR3 holds 11 amino acids from the cysteine to the phenylalanine. Only CDR3 DNA is held: 33 bases, read in frame from base 1. CDR1 DFQATT and CDR2 SNEGSKA were looked up in the germline V gene (reference sequence). The germline ends are 10 bases apart after V is trimmed by 5 bases and J by 6 bases.